A selection of T cell receptor beta chains follows, all from one sample in a study of blood T cell repertoires in COVID-19. Libraries were prepared by immunoSEQ multiplex PCR; TCRdb keeps only in-frame clonotypes and omits some of them. Of a few hundred thousand clones in the sample, roughly four fifths are singletons; the top ten hold around 3.5%. The sequenced material came from peripheral blood. The receptors originated from a young woman with acute or convalescent COVID-19. CDR3s include the opening cysteine and the closing phenylalanine or tryptophan. The D gene is left open where the match is weak. Clone size is given for some rows only: seen once, a few or many times, or a class if the clone is expanded.

v_call,j_call,d_call,clone_size,cdr3_nt,cdr3_aa
TRBV19,TRBJ2-2,NA,NA,TGTGCCAGTAGTATGGCTAGCGCCTACACCGGGGAGCTGTTTTTT,CASSMASAYTGELFF
TRBV12-5,TRBJ2-3,TRBD2,NA,TGTGCTAGTGGTTTGTCTGTACTAGCGGGAGGAGGGACCACAGATACGCAGTATTTT,CASGLSVLAGGGTTDTQYF
TRBV6-6,TRBJ2-7,TRBD2,NA,TGTGCCAGCAGTTCCTTCAGGGAGGGTCGGTCCTACGAGCAGTACTTC,CASSSFREGRSYEQYF
TRBV2,TRBJ2-7,TRBD1,NA,TGTGCCAGCAGGCGGACAGGGGGATCCTCCTACGAGCAGTACTTC,CASRRTGGSSYEQYF
TRBV6-5,TRBJ1-2,TRBD1,NA,TGTGCCAGCAGTTACCATCTCCGGGACAGACTCTATGGCTACACCTTC,CASSYHLRDRLYGYTF
TRBV28,TRBJ2-1,TRBD1,NA,TGTGCCAGCAGTTTGTACAGGGGGGAGCAGTTCTTC,CASSLYRGEQFF
TRBV28,TRBJ1-5,NA,few,TGTGCCAGCACCTGGGAGGGGCGGGGGAATCAGCCCCAGCATTTT,CASTWEGRGNQPQHF
TRBV25-1,TRBJ2-2,NA,NA,TGTGCCAGCAGTGAATATGTCTTTACAGGAAACACCGGGGAGCTGTTTTTT,CASSEYVFTGNTGELFF
TRBV13,TRBJ2-5,TRBD2,NA,TGTGCCAGCAGCTCCGGGACTAGCCTTGGAGAGACCCAGTACTTC,CASSSGTSLGETQYF
TRBV5-1,TRBJ1-6,NA,NA,TGCGCCAGCAGCAAGCTTGGGGGAGGGAATTCACCCCTCCACTTT,CASSKLGGGNSPLHF
TRBV6-5,TRBJ1-2,TRBD1,NA,TGTGCCAGCAGTTTCGACAGGGTTGGCTACACCTTC,CASSFDRVGYTF
TRBV28,TRBJ2-7,TRBD1,once,TGTGCCAGCAGGGGGACAGCAGGTCCCTACGAGCAGTACTTC,CASRGTAGPYEQYF
TRBV4-3,TRBJ1-2,NA,NA,TGCGCCAGCAGCCAAGACACTAGACCGGCGGCGTATGGCTACACCTTC,CASSQDTRPAAYGYTF
TRBV7-6,TRBJ1-1,NA,NA,TGTGCCAGCAGCTTAGTAAACCCGGGAAGGACGAACACTGAAGCTTTCTTT,CASSLVNPGRTNTEAFF
TRBV7-2,TRBJ2-5,TRBD2,NA,TGTGCCAGCACCCCCCGGGGCGCGGGAGTGGAGACCCAGTACTTC,CASTPRGAGVETQYF
TRBV6-5,TRBJ1-5,NA,NA,TGTGCCAGCAGTTACTCGTCAGGTCATCAGCCCCAGCATTTT,CASSYSSGHQPQHF
TRBV5-8,TRBJ2-3,TRBD2,NA,TGTGCCAGCAGCTTGGTTGCGGGAGGGCCGGATACGCAGTATTTT,CASSLVAGGPDTQYF
TRBV20-1,TRBJ2-1,NA,NA,TGCAGTGCCGAGTTATACAATGAGCAGTTCTTC,CSAELYNEQFF
TRBV7-8,TRBJ1-4,NA,few,TGTGCCAGCAGCCCTCGACAGGAGCCTAATGAAAAACTGTTTTTT,CASSPRQEPNEKLFF
TRBV7-8,TRBJ1-3,TRBD1,NA,TGTGCCAGCAGCCAGGGACAGGGATTCTCTGGAAACACCATATATTTT,CASSQGQGFSGNTIYF
TRBV9,TRBJ2-7,TRBD2,once,TGTGCCAGCAGCGTAGATCCGGGAGGAGAGCAGTACTTC,CASSVDPGGEQYF
TRBV27,TRBJ1-1,NA,NA,TGTGCCAGCAGTTTATGGGCCGGCAACCCTGAAGCTTTCTTT,CASSLWAGNPEAFF
TRBV29-1,TRBJ1-5,NA,NA,TGCAGCGTCGAAATCCAGGGAGGCGGTCAGCCCCAGCATTTT,CSVEIQGGGQPQHF
TRBV10-3,TRBJ1-2,NA,few,TGTGCCATCAGTGGCCAACAGGCCAACTATGGCTACACCTTC,CAISGQQANYGYTF
TRBV7-9,TRBJ2-1,TRBD2,NA,TGTGCCAGCAGCTCCAACCTAGCGGGAGGTTACAATGAGCAGTTCTTC,CASSSNLAGGYNEQFF